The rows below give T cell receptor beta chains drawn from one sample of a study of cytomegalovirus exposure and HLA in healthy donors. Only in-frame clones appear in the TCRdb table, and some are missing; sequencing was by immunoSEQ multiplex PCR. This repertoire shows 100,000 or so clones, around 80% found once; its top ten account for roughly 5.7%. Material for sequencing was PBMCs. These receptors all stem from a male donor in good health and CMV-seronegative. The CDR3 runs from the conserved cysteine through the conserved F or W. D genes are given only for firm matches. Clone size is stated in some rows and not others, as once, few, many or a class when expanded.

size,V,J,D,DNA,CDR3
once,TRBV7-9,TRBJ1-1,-,TGTGCCAGCAGCTTAGAACCCCCCCCCAGGGGTGAAGCTTTCTTT,CASSLEPPPRGEAFF
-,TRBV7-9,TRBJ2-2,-,TGTGCCAGCCGTCGGGGGACGGCCGGGGAGCTGTTTTTT,CASRRGTAGELFF
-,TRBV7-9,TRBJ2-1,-,TGTGCCAGCAGCTTAGTAATCTCCTACAATGAGCAGTTCTTC,CASSLVISYNEQFF
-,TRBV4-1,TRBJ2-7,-,TGCGCCAGCAGCCACCTCGACGGGTTCTCCTACGAGCAGTACTTC,CASSHLDGFSYEQYF
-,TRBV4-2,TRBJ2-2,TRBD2,TGTGCCAGCAGCCAAGAAGCGGGAGGGCCAGCCGGGGAGCTGTTTTTT,CASSQEAGGPAGELFF
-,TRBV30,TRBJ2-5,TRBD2,TGTGCCTGGGGGGAGGGTTGGGAGACCCAGTACTTC,CAWGEGWETQYF
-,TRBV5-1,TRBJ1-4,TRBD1,TGCGCCAGCAGTGAATCGAAGGGGACAGGGATTGAAAAACTGTTTTTT,CASSESKGTGIEKLFF
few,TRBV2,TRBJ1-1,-,TGTGCCAGCAATCCCCACAGGAGGAACACTGAAGCTTTCTTT,CASNPHRRNTEAFF
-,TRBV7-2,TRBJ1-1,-,TGTGCCAGCAGCTATTACGGACCACCGGGGGGCCGGAACACTGAAGCTTTCTTT,CASSYYGPPGGRNTEAFF
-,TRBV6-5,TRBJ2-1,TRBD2,TGTGCCAGCAGTTCCTTGACTAGCGGGACCTACAATGAGCAGTTCTTC,CASSSLTSGTYNEQFF
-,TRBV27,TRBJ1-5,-,TGTGCCAGCAGTACTGACAACCACCAGCCCCAGCATTTT,CASSTDNHQPQHF
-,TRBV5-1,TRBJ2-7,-,TGCGCCAGCAGCTTACAGGGATACGAGCAGTACTTC,CASSLQGYEQYF
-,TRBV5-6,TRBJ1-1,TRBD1,TGTGCCAGCAGCTGGGACAGGACTGAAGCTTTCTTT,CASSWDRTEAFF
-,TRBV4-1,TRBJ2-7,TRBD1,TGCGCCAGCAGCCAATCTGGGACAGCTTCTTACGAGCAGTACTTC,CASSQSGTASYEQYF
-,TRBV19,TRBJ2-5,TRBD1,TGTGCCAGTAGTACCGGACAGGGGATACGAGAGACCCAGTACTTC,CASSTGQGIRETQYF
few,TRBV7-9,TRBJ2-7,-,TGTTCCAGCAGCTTCAACAGGGATGTAGGCGAGCAGTACTTC,CSSSFNRDVGEQYF
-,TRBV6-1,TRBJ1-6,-,TGTGCCAGCAGTGTTACGGGGGATGATTCACCCCTCCACTTT,CASSVTGDDSPLHF
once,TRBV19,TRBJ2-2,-,TGTGCCAGTAGTATACAGTTTGCGGCACCCGCTAACACCGGGGAGCTGTTTTTT,CASSIQFAAPANTGELFF
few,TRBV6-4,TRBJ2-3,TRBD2,TGTGCCAGCAGTGAGGGAGCGGGAGGTGTTGCGACAGATACGCAGTATTTT,CASSEGAGGVATDTQYF
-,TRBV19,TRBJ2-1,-,TGTGCCAGTAGCACTAGCTTCGGGTACAATGAGCAGTTCTTC,CASSTSFGYNEQFF
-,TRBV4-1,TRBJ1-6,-,TGCGCCAGCAGCCAAGGGGGCAATAATTCACCCCTCCACTTT,CASSQGGNNSPLHF
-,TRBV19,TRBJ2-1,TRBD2,TGTGCCAGTACGATGACTAGCGCTAACAATGAGCAGTTCTTC,CASTMTSANNEQFF
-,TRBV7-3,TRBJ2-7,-,TGTGCCAGCAGCTTAAGCCCAGGGATACCCTACGAGCAGTACTTC,CASSLSPGIPYEQYF
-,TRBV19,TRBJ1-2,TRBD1,TGTGCCAGTAGTCCCGCAACGACAGGGGGCCGTGGCTACACCTTC,CASSPATTGGRGYTF
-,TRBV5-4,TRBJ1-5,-,TGTGCCAGCAGCTTGGACAGGGCCCAGCCCCAGCATTTT,CASSLDRAQPQHF
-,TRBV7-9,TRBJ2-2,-,TGTTCCAGCAGCTTAGGAGGCGGGGAGCTGTTTTTT,CSSSLGGGELFF
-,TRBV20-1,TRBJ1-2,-,TGCAGTGCTACACAGGGAGGGGGCTACACCTTC,CSATQGGGYTF
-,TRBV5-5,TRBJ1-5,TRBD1,TGTGCCAGCAGGGCCGGGACAGGGGATGCAGGTCAGCCCCAGCATTTT,CASRAGTGDAGQPQHF
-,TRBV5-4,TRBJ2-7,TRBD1,TGTGCCAGCAGCTTGGCGGGACAGAATTCCGACGAGCAGTACTTC,CASSLAGQNSDEQYF
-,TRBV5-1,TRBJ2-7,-,TGCGCCAGCAGCTTGGTCGGGGGTGGCCGGACTGGCGAGCAGTACTTC,CASSLVGGGRTGEQYF
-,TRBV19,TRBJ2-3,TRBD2,TGTGCCAGTAGACTAGCGGGGCCAGATACGCAGTATTTT,CASRLAGPDTQYF
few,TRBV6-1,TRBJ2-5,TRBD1,TGTGCCAGCAGTGAATACCCCACAGGGGGCGAGACCCAGTACTTC,CASSEYPTGGETQYF
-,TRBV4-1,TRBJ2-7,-,TGCGCCAGCAGCCAAGATCAGGTGTACGAGCAGTACTTC,CASSQDQVYEQYF
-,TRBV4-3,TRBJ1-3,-,TGCGCCAGCAGCCAAGATTTAGGCGGGGCTAACACCATATATTTT,CASSQDLGGANTIYF
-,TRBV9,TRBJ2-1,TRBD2,TGTGCCAGCAGCTCTAGCGGGAGGGTTGTCTACAATGAGCAGTTCTTC,CASSSSGRVVYNEQFF
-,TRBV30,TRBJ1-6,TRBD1,TGTGCCTGGAGTGAGAACAGGGGTGTCTATAATTCACCCCTCCACTTT,CAWSENRGVYNSPLHF
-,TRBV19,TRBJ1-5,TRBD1,TGTGCCAGTAGTCAATTGACAGGGGGTAGCAATCAGCCCCAGCATTTT,CASSQLTGGSNQPQHF
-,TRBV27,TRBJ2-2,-,TGTGCCAGCAGCCGGGATTACTACACCGGGGAGCTGTTTTTT,CASSRDYYTGELFF
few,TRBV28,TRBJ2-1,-,TGTGCCAGCAGTTTCCCCCCTCGGGAGCAGTTCTTC,CASSFPPREQFF
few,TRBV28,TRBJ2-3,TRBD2,TGTGCCAGCAGTCCACGGCTAGGCGGGAGGGGAGCAGATACGCAGTATTTT,CASSPRLGGRGADTQYF
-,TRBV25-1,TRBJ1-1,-,TGTGCCAGCAGACAGGTGGGCAGGTCGAACACTGAAGCTTTCTTT,CASRQVGRSNTEAFF
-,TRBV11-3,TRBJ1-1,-,TGTGCCAGCAGCGCGACAGGTGCGAACACTGAAGCTTTCTTT,CASSATGANTEAFF
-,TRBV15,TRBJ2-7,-,TGTGCCACCAGCAGAGACGGGTCCTACGAGCAGTACTTC,CATSRDGSYEQYF
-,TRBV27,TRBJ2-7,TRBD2,TGTGCCAGCAAAGCTGCCGGGACTAGCGGGATGCCGTCATACGAGCAGTACTTC,CASKAAGTSGMPSYEQYF
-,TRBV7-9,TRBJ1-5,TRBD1,TGTGCCAGCAGCTTAGGAATTCAGGGACAGGGCAATCAGCCCCAGCATTTT,CASSLGIQGQGNQPQHF
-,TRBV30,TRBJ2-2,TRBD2,TGTGCCTGGAGGTATAGCGGGACAAACACCGGGGAGCTGTTTTTT,CAWRYSGTNTGELFF
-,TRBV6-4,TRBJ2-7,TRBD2,TGTGCCAGCAGTGCCCCTAGGACTAGCGGGAGATCCTACGAGCAGTACTTC,CASSAPRTSGRSYEQYF
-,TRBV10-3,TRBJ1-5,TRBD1,TGTGCCATCAGTGAGTTTGGGACAGTCAATCAGCCCCAGCATTTT,CAISEFGTVNQPQHF
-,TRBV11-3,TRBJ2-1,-,TGTGCCAGCATTCAAAACGGGGGACCTAATGAGCAGTTCTTC,CASIQNGGPNEQFF
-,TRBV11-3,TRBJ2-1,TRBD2,TGTGCCAGCAGCTTCCCCGGACTAGCGGGAGGGGAGCAGTTCTTC,CASSFPGLAGGEQFF
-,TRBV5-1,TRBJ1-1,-,TGCGCCAGCAGGGGTGAACAGGGATTGAACACTGAAGCTTTCTTT,CASRGEQGLNTEAFF
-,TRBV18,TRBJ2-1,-,TGTGCCAGCTCACCACCGGGGGGACGGGAGCAGTTCTTC,CASSPPGGREQFF
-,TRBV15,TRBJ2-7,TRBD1,TGTGCCACCAGCCCGACCGTCCTTACCGGGACAGGGGACTACGAGCAGTACTTC,CATSPTVLTGTGDYEQYF
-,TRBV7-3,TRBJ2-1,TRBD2,TGTGCCAGCAGAGCCGGGGGGGGGATGTCCTACAATGAGCAGTTCTTC,CASRAGGGMSYNEQFF
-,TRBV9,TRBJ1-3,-,TGTGGCATCCGGGTGGTCACCATATATTTT,CGIRVVTIYF
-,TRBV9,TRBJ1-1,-,TGTGCCAGCAGCGTAAGTACTTTTTTGAACACTGAAGCTTTCTTT,CASSVSTFLNTEAFF
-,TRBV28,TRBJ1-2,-,TGTGCCAGCAGTTTAGGGCCCAGGGCTAACTATGGCTACACCTTC,CASSLGPRANYGYTF
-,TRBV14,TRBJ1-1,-,TGTGCCAGCAGCCAAGGTCGGAACACTGAAGCTTTCTTT,CASSQGRNTEAFF
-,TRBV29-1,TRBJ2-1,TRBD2,TGCAGCGTCGAACCCCCGGGACTAGTGAAGCAGTTCTTC,CSVEPPGLVKQFF